The TCR beta chain described here comes from a study of shared clonotypes between healthy human individuals. Sequenced by immunoSEQ multiplex PCR; TCRdb stores in-frame clones only, minus some. The sample contains hundreds of thousands of clones, less than 85% of which appear only once. In its sample, this clone was seen many times. J was trimmed by 2 bases and V by 2 bases; bases with no gene match: 2. The germline gives CDR1 LGHNA, CDR2 YNFKEQ. The CDR3 sequence is 15 residues long. The sequencing sample was made of memory CD4+ T cells sorted from blood. Stated subset: CD45RA-negative fraction. V and J are TRBV4-2 and TRBJ2-3, with TRBD1 matching 9 bases. This clonotype originated in a young man in good health. CDR3 in DNA: TGTGCCAGCAGCCAAACAGGGGGCTACACAGATACGCAGTATTTT. This sequence encodes CASSQTGGYTDTQYF.